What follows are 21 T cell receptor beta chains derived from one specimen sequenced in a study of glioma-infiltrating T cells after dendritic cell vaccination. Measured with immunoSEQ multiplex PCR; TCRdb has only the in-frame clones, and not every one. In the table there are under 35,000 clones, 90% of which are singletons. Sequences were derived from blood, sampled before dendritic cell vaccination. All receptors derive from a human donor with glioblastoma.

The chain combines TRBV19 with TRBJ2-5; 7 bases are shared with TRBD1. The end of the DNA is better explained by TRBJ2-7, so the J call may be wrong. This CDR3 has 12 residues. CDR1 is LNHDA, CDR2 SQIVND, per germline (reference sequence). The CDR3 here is CASGYRGYEQYF. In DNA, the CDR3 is TGTGCCAGTGGGTACAGGGGCTACGAGCAGTACTTC.

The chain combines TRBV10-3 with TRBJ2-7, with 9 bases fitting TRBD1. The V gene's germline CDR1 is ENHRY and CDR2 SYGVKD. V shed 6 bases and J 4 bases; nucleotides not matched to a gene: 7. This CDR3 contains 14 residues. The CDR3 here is CAIRTGTGLYEQYF. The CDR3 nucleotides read TGTGCCATCAGGACCGGGACAGGGTTATACGAGCAGTACTTC.

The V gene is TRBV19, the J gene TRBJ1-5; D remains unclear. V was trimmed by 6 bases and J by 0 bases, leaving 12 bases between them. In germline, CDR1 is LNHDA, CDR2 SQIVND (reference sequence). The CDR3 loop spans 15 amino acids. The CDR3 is CASRVTGASNQPQHF. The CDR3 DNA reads TGTGCCAGTAGGGTGACTGGTGCTAGCAATCAGCCCCAGCATTTT.

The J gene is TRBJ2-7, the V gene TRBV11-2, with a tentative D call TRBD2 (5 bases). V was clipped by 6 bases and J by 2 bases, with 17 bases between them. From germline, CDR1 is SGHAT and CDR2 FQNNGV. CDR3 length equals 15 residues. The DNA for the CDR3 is TGTGCCAGCAGGAAAGAGGGAAACAGTCCCTACGAGCAGTACTTC. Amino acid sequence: CASRKEGNSPYEQYF.

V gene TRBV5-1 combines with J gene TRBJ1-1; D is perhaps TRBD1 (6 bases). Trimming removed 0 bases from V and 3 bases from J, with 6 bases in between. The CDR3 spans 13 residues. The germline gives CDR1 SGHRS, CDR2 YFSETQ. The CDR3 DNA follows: TGCGCCAGCAGCTTGGCAGGGGACACTGAAGCTTTCTTT. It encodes CASSLAGDTEAFF. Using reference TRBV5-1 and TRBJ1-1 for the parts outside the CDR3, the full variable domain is KAGVTQTPRYLIKTRGQQVTLSCSPISGHRSVSWYQQTPGQGLQFLFEYFSETQRNKGNFPGRFSGRQFSNSRSEMNVSTLELGDSALYLCASSLAGDTEAFFGQGTRLTVV.

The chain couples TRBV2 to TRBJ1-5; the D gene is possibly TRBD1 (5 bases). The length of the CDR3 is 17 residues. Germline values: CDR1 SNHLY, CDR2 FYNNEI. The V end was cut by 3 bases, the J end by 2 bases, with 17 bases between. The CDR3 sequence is CASSEGLGGIGNQPQHF. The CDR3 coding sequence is TGTGCCAGCAGTGAGGGGCTGGGGGGGATTGGCAATCAGCCCCAGCATTTT.

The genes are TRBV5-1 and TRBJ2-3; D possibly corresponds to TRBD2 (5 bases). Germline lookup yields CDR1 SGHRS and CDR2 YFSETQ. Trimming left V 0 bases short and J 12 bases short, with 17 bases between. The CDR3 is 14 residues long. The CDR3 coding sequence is TGCGCCAGCAGCTTGGTATCGGGAACCCCTTCCCAGTATTTT. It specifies CASSLVSGTPSQYF.

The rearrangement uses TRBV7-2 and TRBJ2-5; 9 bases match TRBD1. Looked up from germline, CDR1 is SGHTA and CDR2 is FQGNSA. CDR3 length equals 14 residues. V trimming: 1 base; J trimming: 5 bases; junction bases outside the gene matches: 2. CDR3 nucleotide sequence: TGTGCCAGCAGCTTAGACGGGACAGGGGAGACCCAGTACTTC. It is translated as CASSLDGTGETQYF.

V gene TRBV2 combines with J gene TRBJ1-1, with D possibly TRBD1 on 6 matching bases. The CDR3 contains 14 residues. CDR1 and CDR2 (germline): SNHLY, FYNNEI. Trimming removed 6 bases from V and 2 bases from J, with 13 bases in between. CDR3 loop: CASRGDTVNTEAFF. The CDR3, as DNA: TGTGCCAGCAGAGGGGACACCGTAAACACTGAAGCTTTCTTT.

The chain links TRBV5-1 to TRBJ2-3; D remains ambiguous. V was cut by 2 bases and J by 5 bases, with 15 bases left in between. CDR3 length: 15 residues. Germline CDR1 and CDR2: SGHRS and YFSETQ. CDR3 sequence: CASSLTHAEKDTQYF. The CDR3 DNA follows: TGCGCCAGCAGCTTAACCCATGCGGAGAAAGATACGCAGTATTTT.

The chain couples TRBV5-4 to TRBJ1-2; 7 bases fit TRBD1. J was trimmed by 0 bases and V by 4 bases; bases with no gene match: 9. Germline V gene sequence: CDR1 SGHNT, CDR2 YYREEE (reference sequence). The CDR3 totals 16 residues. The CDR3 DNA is TGTGCCAGCAGCAGGGACAGAACAGGACCTAACTATGGCTACACCTTC. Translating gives CASSRDRTGPNYGYTF.

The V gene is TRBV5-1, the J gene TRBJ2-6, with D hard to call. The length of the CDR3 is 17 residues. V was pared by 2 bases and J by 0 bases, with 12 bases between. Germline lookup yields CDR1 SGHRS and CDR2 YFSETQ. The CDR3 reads CASSLQQQSSGANVLTF. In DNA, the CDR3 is TGCGCCAGCAGCTTACAGCAGCAGAGCTCTGGGGCCAACGTCCTGACTTTC.

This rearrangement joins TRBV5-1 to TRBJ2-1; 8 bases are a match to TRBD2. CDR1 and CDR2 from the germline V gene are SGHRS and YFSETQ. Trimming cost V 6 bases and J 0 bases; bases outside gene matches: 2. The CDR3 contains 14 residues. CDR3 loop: CASTGGSSYNEQFF. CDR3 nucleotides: TGCGCCAGCACGGGGGGGAGCTCCTACAATGAGCAGTTCTTC.

The CDR3 DNA is TGTGCCAGCAGCCGGGCGCGGAACACCGGGGAGCTGTTTTTT. It encodes CASSRARNTGELFF. The rearrangement links TRBV14 to TRBJ2-2; D is unclear. Per the germline V gene, CDR1 is SGHDN and CDR2 is FVKESK. This CDR3 spans 14 amino acids. V gave up 4 bases and J gave up 1 base, with 7 bases separating them.

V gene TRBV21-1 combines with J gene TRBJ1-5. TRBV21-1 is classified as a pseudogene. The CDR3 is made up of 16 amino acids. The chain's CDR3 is CASSKRAAYSNQPQHF. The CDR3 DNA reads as TGTGCCAGCAGCAAGAGGGCGGCGTATAGCAATCAGCCCCAGCATTTT.

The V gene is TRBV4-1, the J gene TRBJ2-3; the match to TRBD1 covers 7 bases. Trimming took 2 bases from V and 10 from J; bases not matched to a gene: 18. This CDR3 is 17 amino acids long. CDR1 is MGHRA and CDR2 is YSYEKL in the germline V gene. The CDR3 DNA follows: TGCGCCAGCAGCCAAACCCCTGAGGGGGCGGGTCTTATTCCGCAGTATTTT. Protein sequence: CASSQTPEGAGLIPQYF.

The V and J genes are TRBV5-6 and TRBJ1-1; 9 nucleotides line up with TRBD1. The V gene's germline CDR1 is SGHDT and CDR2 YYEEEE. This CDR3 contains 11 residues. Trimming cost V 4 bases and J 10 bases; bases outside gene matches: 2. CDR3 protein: CASSGQGRAFF. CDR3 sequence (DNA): TGTGCCAGCAGCGGACAGGGGAGAGCTTTCTTT.

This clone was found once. CDR3 sequence (DNA): TGTGCCAGCAGCTTGGCAGCGGGGGCGATAGATACGCAGTATTTT. Translation gives CASSLAAGAIDTQYF. The chain couples TRBV5-4 to TRBJ2-3; TRBD2 aligns across 8 bases. Germline V CDR1 and CDR2: SGHNT, YYREEE (reference sequence). J lost 5 bases, V lost 0 bases, and 5 bases had no gene match. The CDR3 covers 15 residues.

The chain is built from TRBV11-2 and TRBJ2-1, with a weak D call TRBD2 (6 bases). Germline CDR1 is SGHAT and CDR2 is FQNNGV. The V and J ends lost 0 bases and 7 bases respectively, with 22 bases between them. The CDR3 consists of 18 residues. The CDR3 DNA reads TGTGCCAGCAGCTTAGATTTGGGTTCAGGGTTGGGGAGGAATGAGCAGTTCTTC. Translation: CASSLDLGSGLGRNEQFF.

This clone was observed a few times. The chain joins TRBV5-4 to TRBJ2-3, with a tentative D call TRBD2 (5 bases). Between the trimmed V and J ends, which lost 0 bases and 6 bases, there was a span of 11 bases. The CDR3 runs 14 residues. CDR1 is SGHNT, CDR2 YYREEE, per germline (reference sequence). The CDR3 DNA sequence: TGTGCCAGCAGCTTGGGCGGACGAGGGGATACGCAGTATTTT. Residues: CASSLGGRGDTQYF.

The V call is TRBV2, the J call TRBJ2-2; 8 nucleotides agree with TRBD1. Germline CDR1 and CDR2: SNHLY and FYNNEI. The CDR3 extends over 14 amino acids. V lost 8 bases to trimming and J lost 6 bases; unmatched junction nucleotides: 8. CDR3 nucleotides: TGTGCCAGCGGAGGGACAGGATCGGCCGGGGAGCTGTTTTTT. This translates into CASGGTGSAGELFF.